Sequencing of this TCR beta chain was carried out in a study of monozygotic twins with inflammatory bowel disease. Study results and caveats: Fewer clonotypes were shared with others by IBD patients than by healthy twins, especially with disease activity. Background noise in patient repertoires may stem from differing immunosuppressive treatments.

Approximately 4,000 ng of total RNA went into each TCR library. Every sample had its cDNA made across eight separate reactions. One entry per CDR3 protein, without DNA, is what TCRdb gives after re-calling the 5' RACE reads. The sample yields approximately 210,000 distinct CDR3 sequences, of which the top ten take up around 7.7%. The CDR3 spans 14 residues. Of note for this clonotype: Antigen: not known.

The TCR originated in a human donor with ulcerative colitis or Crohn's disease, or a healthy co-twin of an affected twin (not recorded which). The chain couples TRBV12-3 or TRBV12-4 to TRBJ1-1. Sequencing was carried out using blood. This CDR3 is CASSFWAANTEAFF.